These 2 T cell receptor beta chains came from one sample sequenced in a study of shared clonotypes between healthy human individuals. Assay: immunoSEQ multiplex PCR; the TCRdb copy retains only in-frame clones and omits some. The table records some 200,000 clones, 65% of them present only once. The sequenced sample was memory CD4+ T cells sorted from blood. Subset of the sample: CD45RA-negative fraction. The receptors derive from a man aged 30 to 39 in good health.

This clone was detected many times. V usage is TRBV7-2 and J usage is TRBJ2-4, with no clear D. Germline V gives CDR1 SGHTA, CDR2 FQGNSA. V gave up 5 bases and J gave up 9 bases, with 11 bases separating them. There are 12 residues in the CDR3. The CDR3 region has the DNA TGTGCCAGCAGCCGCCCGATGGGCATTCAGTACTTC. This sequence encodes CASSRPMGIQYF.

The chain is built from TRBV19 and TRBJ1-5; no clear D gene. Germline V CDR1 and CDR2: LNHDA, SQIVND (reference sequence). The ends were cut back, 7 bases at V and 5 bases at J, with 15 bases in the middle. The CDR3 loop spans 14 amino acids. CDR3 sequence (DNA): TGTGCCAGTAATGTCCGGGGAACGGATCAGCCCCAGCATTTT. It translates to CASNVRGTDQPQHF.